The clone carrying this T cell receptor (beta chain) was seen only a few times. As it was prepared, the TCRbeta library received unique molecular identifiers. Each CDR3 protein is one row after TCRdb ran MiXCR on the PCR reads. The top ten hold around 4% of the sample, which has about 610,000 distinct CDR3 sequences, roughly a tenth seen once. This entry is derived from a study of T-cell reconstitution after alpha-beta-depleted transplantation in children. Specimen: PBMCs from the stem cell graft donor, collected from the stem cell graft. The clonotype originates from a human donor who donated a stem cell graft to a child with acute myeloid leukemia.

The CDR3 region has the DNA TGTGCCTGGAGTGGGTTGTTCAGCTCCTACAATGAGCAGTTCTTC. The encoded protein is CAWSGLFSSYNEQFF. This rearrangement joins TRBV30 to TRBJ2-1, with unresolved D. The germline V and J ends were trimmed by 1 base and 0 bases, with 10 bases remaining between them. The CDR3 is 15 amino acids. Germline CDR1 GTSNPN, CDR2 SVGIG (reference sequence).